The 15 T cell receptor beta chains reported below all come from one sample, sequenced in a study of T cell responses to AZD1222 COVID-19 vaccine. Some clones are missing from TCRdb's copy, which holds only in-frame ones; the method was immunoSEQ multiplex PCR. Among approximately 98,000 clones listed, approximately 86% were seen once. This sample comprised peripheral blood, obtained on day 0 of AZD1222 vaccination. The origin of the receptors is an adult in good health.

The V and J genes are TRBV6-6 and TRBJ1-1; D is ambiguous. Germline CDR1 MNHNY, CDR2 SVGAGI (reference sequence). This CDR3 is built from 13 residues. Trimming removed 7 bases at V and 8 bases at J, with 17 bases between. CDR3 region: CASTLRVATEAFF. The CDR3 nucleotides read TGTGCCAGCACCCTACGGGTCGCCACGGAAGCTTTCTTT.

The chain couples TRBV5-1 to TRBJ2-7; 13 nucleotides line up with TRBD2. After removal of 0 bases from V and 2 bases from J, the junction contained 2 bases not matched to a gene. This CDR3 has 16 residues. Germline lookup yields CDR1 SGHRS and CDR2 YFSETQ. CDR3 in amino acids: CASSLETSGGPYEQYF. As DNA, the CDR3 is TGCGCCAGCAGCTTGGAGACTAGCGGGGGGCCCTACGAGCAGTACTTC.

The genes are TRBV10-3 and TRBJ2-7, with 12 bases lining up with TRBD1. Unmatched junction bases numbered 6, after V lost 5 bases and J lost 4 bases. CDR1 ENHRY and CDR2 SYGVKD come from the germline V gene. This CDR3 comprises 15 residues. Written as DNA, the CDR3 is TGTGCCATCAGTATGGGACAGGGGGCTGGGTACGAGCAGTACTTC. It yields the protein CAISMGQGAGYEQYF.

This rearrangement joins TRBV5-4 to TRBJ1-6; no clear D gene. The germline gives CDR1 SGHNT, CDR2 YYREEE (reference sequence). V was pared by 4 bases and J by 7 bases, with 12 bases between. The CDR3 totals 14 residues. The chain's CDR3 is CASSPRAGNSPLHF. The CDR3 nucleotides are TGTGCCAGCAGCCCCCGCGCTGGGAATTCACCCCTCCACTTT.

V is TRBV4-1 and J is TRBJ1-5; 8 bases are shared with TRBD1. This CDR3 contains 16 residues. V lost 3 bases, J lost 6 bases, and 10 bases stayed unmatched. Germline V CDR1 and CDR2: MGHRA, YSYEKL. CDR3 amino acids: CASSHSDRGMVQPQHF. In DNA form, the CDR3 reads TGCGCCAGCAGCCATTCAGACAGGGGAATGGTTCAGCCCCAGCATTTT.

This clone was counted between two and nine times. The chain employs TRBV10-1 and TRBJ1-1; no clear D. Germline-derived CDR1 and CDR2 are WNHNN and SYGVQD (reference sequence). V was clipped by 3 bases and J by 12 bases, with 5 bases between them. The CDR3 spans 9 residues. This CDR3 reads CASSDRSFF. CDR3 bases: TGCGCCAGCAGTGACAGATCTTTCTTT.

The chain employs TRBV2 and TRBJ1-4, with D uncertain. Trimming shortened V by 7 bases and J by 7 bases, and 16 bases separated the two germline ends. This CDR3 region has 14 residues. From germline, CDR1 is SNHLY and CDR2 FYNNEI. The CDR3 region is CASTQRAVREKLFF. CDR3 bases: TGTGCCAGCACTCAAAGGGCCGTGCGTGAAAAACTGTTTTTT.

This rearrangement joins TRBV7-8 to TRBJ1-5; D not resolved. CDR1 and CDR2 (germline): SGHVS, FQNEAQ. Trimming took off 0 bases at V and 0 bases at J, with 6 bases between the two ends. The CDR3 covers 15 residues. CDR3: CASSLAVGSNQPQHF. CDR3 sequence (DNA): TGTGCCAGCAGCTTAGCTGTCGGTAGCAATCAGCCCCAGCATTTT.

The chain is built from TRBV2 and TRBJ1-4; 11 bases are a match to TRBD1. The germline gives CDR1 SNHLY, CDR2 FYNNEI. Unmatched junction bases numbered 7, after V lost 6 bases and J lost 4 bases. The CDR3 extends over 16 amino acids. CDR3 in amino acids: CASRLDRGPGNEKLFF. CDR3 bases: TGTGCCAGCAGGTTGGACAGGGGGCCTGGTAATGAAAAACTGTTTTTT.

This sequence joins TRBV28 and TRBJ1-2; D ambiguous. V was pared by 11 bases and J by 0 bases, with 7 bases between. CDR3 length: 11 amino acids. Germline lookup yields CDR1 MDHEN and CDR2 SYDVKM. The CDR3 sequence: CALGANYGYTF. Here the CDR3 DNA reads TGTGCCTTAGGAGCTAACTATGGCTACACCTTC.

This chain joins TRBV5-1 and TRBJ2-5; D possibly corresponds to TRBD1 (5 bases). Looked up from germline, CDR1 is SGHRS and CDR2 is YFSETQ. V shed 0 bases and J shed 5 bases, with 11 bases lying between them. The CDR3 totals 14 residues. The CDR3 DNA reads as TGCGCCAGCAGCTTGGGGGGCAGGGCCGAGACCCAGTACTTC. Its translation is CASSLGGRAETQYF.

The chain combines TRBV6-1 with TRBJ2-3; TRBD1 matches at 8 bases. The ends lost 3 bases at V and 2 bases at J; junction bases unmatched: 4. The length of the CDR3 is 15 residues. Germline loops: CDR1 MNHNS, CDR2 SASEGT. CDR3 residues: CASSDRDRYTDTQYF. The DNA for the CDR3 is TGTGCCAGCAGTGATAGGGACAGGTACACAGATACGCAGTATTTT.

This clone occurred a few times. The rearrangement joins TRBV7-3 to TRBJ1-1; TRBD1 matches 7 bases. The trim removed 5 bases at V and 4 bases at J, leaving 4 bases unmatched. The germline CDR1 and CDR2 sequences are SGHTA and FQGTGA. The CDR3 length is 13 residues. CDR3 DNA sequence: TGTGCCAGCAGCGCCTCAGGGGGCACTGAAGCTTTCTTT. Its translation: CASSASGGTEAFF.

V and J are TRBV11-2 and TRBJ1-4; a possible D gene is TRBD1 (5 bases). The V gene lost 3 bases and the J gene lost 4 bases, with 15 bases spanning the gap. This CDR3 spans 16 amino acids. In germline, CDR1 is SGHAT, CDR2 FQNNGV. This CDR3 is CASSFGGGGVNEKLFF. CDR3 coding DNA: TGTGCCAGCAGCTTTGGGGGTGGCGGGGTTAATGAAAAACTGTTTTTT.

The chain couples TRBV12-3 or TRBV12-4 to TRBJ1-2; the D is unclear. This CDR3 spans 13 amino acids. The V end lost 6 bases, the J end lost 2 bases, and 10 bases lay between the germline ends. The CDR3: CASRGGPNYGYTF. The CDR3 DNA is TGTGCCAGCAGGGGCGGGCCGAACTATGGCTACACCTTC.